The 10 T cell receptor beta chains below come from one sample, sequenced in a study of STAT3 mutations in large granular lymphocyte leukemia (dated by TCRdb to between 2018 and 2021). General conclusions and limits of the study: Every T-LGLL patient showed at least one immunodominant TCRbeta clonotype, and about half showed multiple immunodominant subclonotypes.

These receptors' antigens are unknown. Libraries were made using the immunoSEQ multiplex PCR assay. TCRdb provides this immuneACCESS table in a form limited to in-frame rearrangements. Some clones are lacking; in checked studies, under half of them reflect an unresolved V gene, and why the rest are absent is not known. Within this sample are 35,000 to 40,000 clones, with more than 70% of them counted one time only. 0.43% of the sample comes from the top ten. Sequencing was carried out using PBMCs. These TCRs come from a human donor with T large granular lymphocyte leukemia. Some clones in this sample may be carry-over from other donors' samples.

The chain links TRBV15 to TRBJ2-1; a possible D gene is TRBD2 (6 bases). The CDR3 is 16 residues long. V lost 8 bases, J lost 7 bases, and 24 bases lay in between. Germline V gene data show CDR1 as LNHNV and CDR2 as YYDKDF (reference sequence). CDR3 loop: CATLGAGGDLLNEQFF. CDR3 nucleotides: TGTGCCACCTTAGGGGCCGGGGGAGATTTACTTAATGAGCAGTTCTTC.

The chain links TRBV6-5 to TRBJ1-2, with 8 bases lining up with TRBD1. Trimming cost V 4 bases and J 0 bases; bases outside gene matches: 4. Germline V gives CDR1 MNHEY, CDR2 SVGAGI. The CDR3 extends over 15 amino acids. As DNA, the CDR3 is TGTGCCAGCAGTTGGACAGGGAATACTAACTATGGCTACACCTTC. Residues: CASSWTGNTNYGYTF.

The rearrangement uses TRBV2 and TRBJ2-5, with 14 bases matching TRBD2. CDR1 is SNHLY and CDR2 is FYNNEI in the germline V gene. The CDR3 runs to 17 residues. V gave up 5 bases and J gave up 0 bases; unmatched junction bases: 5. In nucleotides, the CDR3 is TGTGCCAGCAGTACGGGACTAGCGGGAGCGTACCAAGAGACCCAGTACTTC. Protein sequence: CASSTGLAGAYQETQYF.

The rearrangement uses TRBV5-1 and TRBJ2-7; TRBD1 matches at 9 bases. V trimming: 4 bases; J trimming: 4 bases; junction bases outside the gene matches: 3. The CDR3 loop spans 13 amino acids. CDR1 SGHRS and CDR2 YFSETQ come from the germline V gene. The CDR3 coding sequence is TGCGCCAGCAGCACGGGACAGGGATACGAGCAGTACGTC. This gives the protein CASSTGQGYEQYV.

This chain joins TRBV5-6 and TRBJ1-2, with D possibly TRBD1 on 6 matching bases. The V end was cut by 2 bases, the J end by 4 bases, with 21 bases between. CDR3 length equals 17 residues. Germline-derived CDR1 and CDR2 are SGHDT and YYEEEE. CDR3 protein: CASSLDPLDSAGYGYTF. The CDR3, as DNA: TGTGCCAGCAGCTTAGACCCTTTGGACAGTGCCGGCTATGGCTACACCTTC.

This sequence joins TRBV27 and TRBJ2-5; 12 bases agree with TRBD1. The CDR3 consists of 18 residues. Germline assignment: CDR1 MNHEY and CDR2 SMNVEV (reference sequence). V was pared by 4 bases and J by 1 base, with 10 bases of the junction left unmatched. CDR3 DNA: TGTGCCAGCAGTTCCCAAGGTGGGACAGGGGGCCGCCAAGAGACCCAGTACTTC. It yields the protein CASSSQGGTGGRQETQYF.

A single count supports this clone. This rearrangement joins TRBV5-1 to TRBJ2-7; maybe TRBD2 (5 bases). This CDR3 is built from 15 residues. Trimming removed 5 bases from V and 0 bases from J, with 15 bases in between. CDR1 is SGHRS, CDR2 YFSETQ, per germline. Written as DNA, the CDR3 is TGCGCCAGCAGTTCGGGATTCACTAGCTCCTACGAGCAGTACTTC. This gives the protein CASSSGFTSSYEQYF.

V is TRBV6-1 and J is TRBJ1-4; 8 bases match TRBD1. This CDR3 is 14 amino acids long. V was pared by 4 bases and J by 7 bases, with 5 bases of the junction left unmatched. CDR1 and CDR2 from the germline V gene are MNHNS and SASEGT. The CDR3 DNA reads TGTGCCAGCAGTGGGACAGGGATATCTGAAAAACTGTTTTTT. Its translation is CASSGTGISEKLFF.

This clone was seen a few times. This chain links TRBV5-6 with TRBJ1-2; D unresolved. V was cut by 0 bases and J by 4 bases, with 16 bases left in between. CDR1 is SGHDT and CDR2 is YYEEEE in the germline V gene. There are 16 residues in the CDR3. Here the CDR3 DNA reads TGTGCCAGCAGCTTGGTACCGGGAGGTGGAGGCTATGGCTACACCTTC. Its protein product is CASSLVPGGGGYGYTF.

The CDR3 nucleotides are TGTGCCATCAGTGAGATGGACAGGGGGCTATCGCCCGACCTTGGCTACACCTTC. Translation: CAISEMDRGLSPDLGYTF. V gene TRBV10-3 combines with J gene TRBJ1-2; TRBD1 aligns across 11 bases. CDR3 size: 18 residues. The V and J ends lost 2 bases and 7 bases, in that order; junction bases with no gene match: 15. From germline, CDR1 is ENHRY and CDR2 SYGVKD.